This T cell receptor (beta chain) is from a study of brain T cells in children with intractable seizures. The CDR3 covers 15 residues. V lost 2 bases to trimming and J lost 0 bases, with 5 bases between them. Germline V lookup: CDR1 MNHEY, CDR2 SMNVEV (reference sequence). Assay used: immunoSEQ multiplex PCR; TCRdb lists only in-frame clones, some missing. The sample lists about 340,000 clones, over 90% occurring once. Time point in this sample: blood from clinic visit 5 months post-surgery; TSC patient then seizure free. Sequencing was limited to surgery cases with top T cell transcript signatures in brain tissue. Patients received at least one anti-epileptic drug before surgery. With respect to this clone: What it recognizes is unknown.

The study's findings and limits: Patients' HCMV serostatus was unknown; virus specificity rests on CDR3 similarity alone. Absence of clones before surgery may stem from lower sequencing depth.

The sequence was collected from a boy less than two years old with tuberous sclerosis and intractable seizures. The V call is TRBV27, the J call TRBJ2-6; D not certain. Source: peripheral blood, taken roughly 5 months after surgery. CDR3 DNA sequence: TGTGCCAGCAGTTTAGGGTTCTCTGGGGCCAACGTCCTGACTTTC. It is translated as CASSLGFSGANVLTF.